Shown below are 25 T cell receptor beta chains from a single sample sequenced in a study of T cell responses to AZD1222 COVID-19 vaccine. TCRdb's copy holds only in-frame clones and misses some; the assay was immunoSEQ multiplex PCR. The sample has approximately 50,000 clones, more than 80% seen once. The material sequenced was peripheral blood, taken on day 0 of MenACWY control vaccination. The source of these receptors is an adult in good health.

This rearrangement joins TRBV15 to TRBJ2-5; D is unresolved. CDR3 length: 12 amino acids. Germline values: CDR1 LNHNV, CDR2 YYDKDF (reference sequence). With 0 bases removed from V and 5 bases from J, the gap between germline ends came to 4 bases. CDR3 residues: CATSREGETQYF. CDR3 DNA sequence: TGTGCCACCAGCAGAGAGGGGGAGACCCAGTACTTC.

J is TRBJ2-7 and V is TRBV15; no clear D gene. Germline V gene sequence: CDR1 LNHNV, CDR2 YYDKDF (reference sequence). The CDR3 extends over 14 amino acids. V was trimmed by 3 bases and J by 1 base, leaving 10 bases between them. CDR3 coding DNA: TGTGCCACCAGCAGGGGGAAAGGGTCCTACGAGCAGTACTTC. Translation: CATSRGKGSYEQYF.

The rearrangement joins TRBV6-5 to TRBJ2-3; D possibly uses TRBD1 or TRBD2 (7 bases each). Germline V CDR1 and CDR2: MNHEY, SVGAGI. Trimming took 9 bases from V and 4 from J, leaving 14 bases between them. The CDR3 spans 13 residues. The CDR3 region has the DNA TGTGCCAGGCAGGGGGGGCGCCCAGATACGCAGTATTTT. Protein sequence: CARQGGRPDTQYF.

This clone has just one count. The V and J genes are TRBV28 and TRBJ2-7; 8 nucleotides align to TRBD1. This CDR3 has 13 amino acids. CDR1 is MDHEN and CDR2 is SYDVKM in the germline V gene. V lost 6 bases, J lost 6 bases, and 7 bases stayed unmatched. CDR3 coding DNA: TGTGCCAGCAGCCAGGACAGGGCTCTCGAGCAGTACTTC. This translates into CASSQDRALEQYF. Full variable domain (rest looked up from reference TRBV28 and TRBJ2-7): DVKVTQSSRYLVKRTGEKVFLECVQDMDHENMFWYRQDPGLGLRLIYFSYDVKMKEKGDIPEGYSVSREKKERFSLILESASTNQTSMYLCASSQDRALEQYFGPGTRLTVT.

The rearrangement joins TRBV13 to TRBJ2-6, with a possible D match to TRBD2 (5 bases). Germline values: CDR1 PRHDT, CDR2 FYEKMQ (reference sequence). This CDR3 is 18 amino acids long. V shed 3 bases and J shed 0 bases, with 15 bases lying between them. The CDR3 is CASSLYSSGSSGANVLTF. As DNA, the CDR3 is TGTGCCAGCAGCTTGTACTCATCGGGAAGCTCTGGGGCCAACGTCCTGACTTTC.

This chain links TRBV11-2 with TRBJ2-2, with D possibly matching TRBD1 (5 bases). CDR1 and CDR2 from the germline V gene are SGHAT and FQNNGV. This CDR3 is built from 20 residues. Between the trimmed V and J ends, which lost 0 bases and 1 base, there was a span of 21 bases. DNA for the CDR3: TGTGCCAGCAGCTTAGATAGGGCAGGGCTGGGAAACGGGAACACCGGGGAGCTGTTTTTT. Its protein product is CASSLDRAGLGNGNTGELFF.

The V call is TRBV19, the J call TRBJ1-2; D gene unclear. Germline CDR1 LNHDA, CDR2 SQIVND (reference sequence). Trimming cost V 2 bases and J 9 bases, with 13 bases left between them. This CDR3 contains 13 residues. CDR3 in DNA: TGTGCCAGTAGTATAAGGGCGGCAGGCAGCTACACCTTC. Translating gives CASSIRAAGSYTF.

The CDR3 sequence: CASSLQGSRGEQYF. For the CDR3, the DNA is TGCGCCAGCAGCTTACAGGGTTCCCGGGGCGAGCAGTACTTC. This chain links TRBV5-1 with TRBJ2-7, with D perhaps TRBD1 (6 bases). The germline CDR1 and CDR2 sequences are SGHRS and YFSETQ. Trimming shortened V by 2 bases and J by 6 bases, and 15 bases separated the two germline ends. The CDR3 length is 14 residues.

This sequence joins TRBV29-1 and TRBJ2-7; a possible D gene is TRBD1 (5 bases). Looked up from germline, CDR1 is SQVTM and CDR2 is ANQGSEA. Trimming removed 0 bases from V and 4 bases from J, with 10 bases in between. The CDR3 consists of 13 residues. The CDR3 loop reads CSVEEQQGYEQYF. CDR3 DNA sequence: TGCAGCGTTGAAGAGCAGCAGGGTTACGAGCAGTACTTC.

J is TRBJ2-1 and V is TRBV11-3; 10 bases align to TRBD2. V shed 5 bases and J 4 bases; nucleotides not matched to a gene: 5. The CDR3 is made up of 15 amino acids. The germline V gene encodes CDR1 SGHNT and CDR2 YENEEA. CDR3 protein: CASSGVAGGYNEQFF. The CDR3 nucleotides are TGTGCCAGCAGCGGAGTAGCGGGAGGATACAATGAGCAGTTCTTC. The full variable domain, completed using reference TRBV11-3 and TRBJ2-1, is EAGVVQSPRYKIIEKKQPVAFWCNPISGHNTLYWYLQNLGQGPELLIRYENEEAVDDSQLPKDRFSAERLKGVDSTLKIQPAELGDSAVYLCASSGVAGGYNEQFFGPGTRLTVL.

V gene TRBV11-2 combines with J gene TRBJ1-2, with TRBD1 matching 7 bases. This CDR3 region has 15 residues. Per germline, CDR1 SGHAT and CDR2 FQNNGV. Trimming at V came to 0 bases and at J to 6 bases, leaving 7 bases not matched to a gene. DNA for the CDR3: TGTGCCAGCAGCTTAGATCGTAGACAGGGTGATGGCTACACCTTC. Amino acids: CASSLDRRQGDGYTF.

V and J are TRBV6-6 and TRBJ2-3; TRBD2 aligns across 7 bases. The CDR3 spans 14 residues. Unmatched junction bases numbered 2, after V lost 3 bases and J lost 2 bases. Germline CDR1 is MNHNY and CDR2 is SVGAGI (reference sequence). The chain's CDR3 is CASSYAGVTDTQYF. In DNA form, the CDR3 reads TGTGCCAGCAGTTATGCGGGGGTCACAGATACGCAGTATTTT.

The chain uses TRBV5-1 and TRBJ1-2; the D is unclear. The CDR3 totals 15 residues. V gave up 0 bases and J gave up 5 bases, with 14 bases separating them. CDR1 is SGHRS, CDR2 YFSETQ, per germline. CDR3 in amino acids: CASSLAPPGVYGYTF. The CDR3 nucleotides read TGCGCCAGCAGCTTGGCCCCCCCGGGAGTGTATGGCTACACCTTC.

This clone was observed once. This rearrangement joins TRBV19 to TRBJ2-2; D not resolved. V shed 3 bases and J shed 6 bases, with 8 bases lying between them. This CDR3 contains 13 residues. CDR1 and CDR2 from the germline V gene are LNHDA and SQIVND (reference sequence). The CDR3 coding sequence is TGTGCCAGTAGTATGAGTGGGTCCGGGGAGCTGTTTTTT. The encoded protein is CASSMSGSGELFF. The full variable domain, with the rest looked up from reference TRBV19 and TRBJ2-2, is DGGITQSPKYLFRKEGQNVTLSCEQNLNHDAMYWYRQDPGQGLRLIYYSQIVNDFQKGDIAEGYSVSREKKESFPLTVTSAQKNPTAFYLCASSMSGSGELFFGEGSRLTVL.

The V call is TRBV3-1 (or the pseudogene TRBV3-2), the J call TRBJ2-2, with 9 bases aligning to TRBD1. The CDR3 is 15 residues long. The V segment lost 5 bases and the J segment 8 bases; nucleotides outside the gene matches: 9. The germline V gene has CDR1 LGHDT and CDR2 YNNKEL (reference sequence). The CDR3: CASSDRDRVTGELFF. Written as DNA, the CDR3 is TGTGCCAGCAGCGACCGGGACAGGGTGACTGGGGAGCTGTTTTTT.

The CDR3: CASSINQGAVTGELFF. DNA of the CDR3: TGTGCCAGTAGTATAAATCAGGGGGCGGTCACCGGGGAGCTGTTTTTT. This chain joins TRBV19 and TRBJ2-2; 8 positions match TRBD1. The CDR3 loop spans 16 amino acids. Germline lookup yields CDR1 LNHDA and CDR2 SQIVND (reference sequence). V lost 2 bases and J lost 4; bases outside the gene matches: 6. Filled out from reference TRBV19 and TRBJ2-2, the complete variable domain reads DGGITQSPKYLFRKEGQNVTLSCEQNLNHDAMYWYRQDPGQGLRLIYYSQIVNDFQKGDIAEGYSVSREKKESFPLTVTSAQKNPTAFYLCASSINQGAVTGELFFGEGSRLTVL.

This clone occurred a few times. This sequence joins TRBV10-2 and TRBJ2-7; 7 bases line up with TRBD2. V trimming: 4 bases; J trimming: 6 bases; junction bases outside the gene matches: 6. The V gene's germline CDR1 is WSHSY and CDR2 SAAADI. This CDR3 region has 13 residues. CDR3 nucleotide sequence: TGCGCCAGCAGTGCTCTCCCGGGGGGCGAGCAGTACTTC. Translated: CASSALPGGEQYF.

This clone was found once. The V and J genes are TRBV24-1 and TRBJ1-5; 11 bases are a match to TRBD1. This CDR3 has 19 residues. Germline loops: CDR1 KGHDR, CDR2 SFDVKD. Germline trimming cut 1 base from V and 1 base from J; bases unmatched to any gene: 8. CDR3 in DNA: TGTGCCACCAGTGATTTTGGGACAGGGGGAGGTTTAAGCAATCAGCCCCAGCATTTT. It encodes CATSDFGTGGGLSNQPQHF.

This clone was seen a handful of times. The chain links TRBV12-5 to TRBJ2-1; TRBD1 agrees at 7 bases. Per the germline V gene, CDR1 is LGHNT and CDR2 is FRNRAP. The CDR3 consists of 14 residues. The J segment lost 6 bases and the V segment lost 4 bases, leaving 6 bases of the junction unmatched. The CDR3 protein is CASGSGQSSNEQFF. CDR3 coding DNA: TGTGCTAGTGGTTCGGGACAGTCAAGCAATGAGCAGTTCTTC.

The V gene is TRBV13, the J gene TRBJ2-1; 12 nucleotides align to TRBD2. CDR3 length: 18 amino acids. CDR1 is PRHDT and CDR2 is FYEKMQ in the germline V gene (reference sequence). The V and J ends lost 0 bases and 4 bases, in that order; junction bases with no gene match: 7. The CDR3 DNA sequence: TGTGCCAGCAGCTTAGGGACTAGCGGGAGATCCCCTTACAATGAGCAGTTCTTC. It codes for CASSLGTSGRSPYNEQFF.

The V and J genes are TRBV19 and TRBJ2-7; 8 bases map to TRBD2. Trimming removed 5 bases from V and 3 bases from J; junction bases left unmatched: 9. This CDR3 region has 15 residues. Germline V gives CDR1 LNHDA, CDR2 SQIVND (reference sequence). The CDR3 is CASSSGSGTSYEQYF. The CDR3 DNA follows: TGTGCCAGTAGTTCTGGCTCCGGGACTAGCTACGAGCAGTACTTC.

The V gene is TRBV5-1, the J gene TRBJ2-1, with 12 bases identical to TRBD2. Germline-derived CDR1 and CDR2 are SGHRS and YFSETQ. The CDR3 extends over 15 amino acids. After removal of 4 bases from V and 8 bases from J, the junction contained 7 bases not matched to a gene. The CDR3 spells CASSLQTSGSHEQFF. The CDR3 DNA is TGCGCCAGCAGCCTACAGACTAGCGGGAGCCATGAGCAGTTCTTC.

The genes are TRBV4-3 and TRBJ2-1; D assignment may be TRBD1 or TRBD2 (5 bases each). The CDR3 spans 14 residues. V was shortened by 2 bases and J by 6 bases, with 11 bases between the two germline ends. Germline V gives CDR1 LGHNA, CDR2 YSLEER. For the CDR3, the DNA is TGCGCCAGCAGCCAAACAGTTGGGGGCAATGAGCAGTTCTTC. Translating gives CASSQTVGGNEQFF.

The chain's CDR3 is CATSLGSQTEAFF. In DNA form, the CDR3 reads TGTGCCACCTCATTGGGATCGCAAACTGAAGCTTTCTTT. The genes are TRBV14 and TRBJ1-1, with D uncertain. V was pared by 10 bases and J by 5 bases, with 17 bases between. This CDR3 is built from 13 residues. CDR1 and CDR2 (germline): SGHDN, FVKESK.

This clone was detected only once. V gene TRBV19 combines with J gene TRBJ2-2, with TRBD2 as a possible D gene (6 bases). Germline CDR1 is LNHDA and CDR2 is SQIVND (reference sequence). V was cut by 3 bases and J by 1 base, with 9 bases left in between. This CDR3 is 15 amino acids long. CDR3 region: CASSMGEVNTGELFF. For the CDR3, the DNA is TGTGCCAGTAGTATGGGGGAGGTGAACACCGGGGAGCTGTTTTTT.